Described below is a single T cell receptor beta chain sequence and its context. Its antigen is not identified. Profiled with immunoSEQ multiplex PCR; TCRdb holds only in-frame clones, not every one. The sample carries 150,000 to 200,000 clones, around 90% recorded once. Looked up from germline, CDR1 is LNHDA and CDR2 is SQIVND (reference sequence). The CDR3 loop spans 13 amino acids. The ends were cut back, 6 bases at V and 5 bases at J, with 13 bases in the middle. This sample is part of a study of T cell responses to AZD1222 COVID-19 vaccine. Broader study findings: Possibly, clonal diversity was underestimated; donors were largely white British and included more females.

This clonotype was sampled from an adult who received the AZD1222 COVID-19 vaccine. The starting material was peripheral blood, obtained 28 days after the second AZD1222 dose. The genes are TRBV19 and TRBJ2-5; the D gene could be TRBD1 or TRBD2 (6 bases each). In nucleotides, the CDR3 is TGTGCCAGTAGCAGGGGTGGAGGGGAGACCCAGTACTTC. This codes for CASSRGGGETQYF.